This T cell receptor beta chain originates from a study of CD8+CD57+ T cells in acquired aplastic anemia. Turning to the study itself: CD4+ reads averaged about 9.9 million in healthy donors. Whole-study results and caveats: A set of some 28 CD8+ CDR3 sequences was shared between patients and controls, and these sequences appeared highly expressed in patients. Any difference that existed in CD8+ Simpson's diversity between patients and controls was not significant.

CDR3 length equals 10 residues. Trimming left V 4 bases short and J 14 bases short, with 6 bases between. Per the germline V gene, CDR1 is SGHDN and CDR2 is FVKESK. Details on this clonotype: Its antigen is as yet unknown.

Using genomic DNA as the template, TCR beta VDJ and CDR3 profiling was carried out. TCRdb re-derived calls from the reads in MiXCR, one entry per CDR3 protein. The sample lists 120,000 or so distinct CDR3 sequences; around 48% were seen once. This clonotype was sampled from a human donor in good health, serving as a control. The chain recombines TRBV14 with TRBJ1-6; D not certain. The sequencing input was sorted CD4+, CD8+, or CD8+CD57+ T cells (not recorded which) from PBMCs. CDR3 DNA: TGTGCCAGCAGCCCTGATACCCTCCACTTT. It encodes CASSPDTLHF.